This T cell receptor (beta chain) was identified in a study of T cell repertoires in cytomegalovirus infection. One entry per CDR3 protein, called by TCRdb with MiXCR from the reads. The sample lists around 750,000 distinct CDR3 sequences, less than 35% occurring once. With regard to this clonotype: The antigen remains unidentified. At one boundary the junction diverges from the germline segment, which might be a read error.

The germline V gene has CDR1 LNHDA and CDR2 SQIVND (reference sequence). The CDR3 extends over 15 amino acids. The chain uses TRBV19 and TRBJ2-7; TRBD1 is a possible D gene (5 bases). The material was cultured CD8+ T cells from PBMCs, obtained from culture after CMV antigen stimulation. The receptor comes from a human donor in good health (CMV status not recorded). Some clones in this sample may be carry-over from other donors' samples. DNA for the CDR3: TGTGCCTGTAGTGCTTCCCCGGGTGCCCCAGGGGAGCAGTACTTC. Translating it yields CACSASPGAPGEQYF.